The rows below give T cell receptor beta chains drawn from one sample of a study of shared clonotypes between healthy human individuals. Profiling relied on immunoSEQ multiplex PCR, and the TCRdb table lists in-frame clones only, not all of them. Counted here are more than 2 million clones, roughly 95% occurring once; the ten biggest clones make up 0.85% to 1.2%. Sample: naive CD8+ T cells sorted from blood. These receptors all come from a man between 18 and 29 years old in good health. Both conserved end residues are part of each CDR3. Fields, in order: V gene, J gene, D gene, clone size, CDR3 DNA, CDR3 protein. D genes are given only for firm matches. For some rows the clone size is stated as once, few or many, or as a class when expanded; others skip it.

V gene: TRBV10-2
J gene: TRBJ2-1
D gene: .
clone size: .
CDR3 DNA: TGCGCCAGCACCGGAGACTATGAGCAGTTCTTC
CDR3 protein: CASTGDYEQFF

V gene: TRBV6-1
J gene: TRBJ1-2
D gene: .
clone size: .
CDR3 DNA: TGTGCCAGCAGTGAGTATGGCTACACCTTC
CDR3 protein: CASSEYGYTF

V gene: TRBV19
J gene: TRBJ2-1
D gene: TRBD1
clone size: .
CDR3 DNA: TGTGCCAGTAGTCCCGGGACAGTCTACAATGAGCAGTTCTTC
CDR3 protein: CASSPGTVYNEQFF

V gene: TRBV5-1
J gene: TRBJ2-5
D gene: TRBD1
clone size: .
CDR3 DNA: TGCGCCAGCAGCTTGGGACAGGGGAGAGGAGAGACCCAGTACTTC
CDR3 protein: CASSLGQGRGETQYF

V gene: TRBV5-1
J gene: TRBJ2-1
D gene: TRBD2
clone size: few
CDR3 DNA: TGCGCCAGCAGCTTATATACTAGCGGGATGGGGGACAATGAGCAGTTCTTC
CDR3 protein: CASSLYTSGMGDNEQFF

V gene: TRBV7-6
J gene: TRBJ2-7
D gene: TRBD1
clone size: .
CDR3 DNA: TGTGCCAGCAGCTCCGGACAGGGACAGTACTTC
CDR3 protein: CASSSGQGQYF

V gene: TRBV6-5
J gene: TRBJ1-2
D gene: .
clone size: .
CDR3 DNA: TGTGCCAGCAGCTCCGACACCCTGGGTGGCTACACCTTC
CDR3 protein: CASSSDTLGGYTF

V gene: TRBV11-2
J gene: TRBJ2-5
D gene: TRBD2
clone size: once
CDR3 DNA: TGTGCCAGCAGCTTAGCCGGGGGGTACCAAGAGACCCAGTACTTC
CDR3 protein: CASSLAGGYQETQYF

V gene: TRBV9
J gene: TRBJ2-3
D gene: .
clone size: .
CDR3 DNA: TGTGCCAGCAGCGTAATGTGGGGAAGCACAGATACGCAGTATTTT
CDR3 protein: CASSVMWGSTDTQYF

V gene: TRBV11-2
J gene: TRBJ1-1
D gene: .
clone size: .
CDR3 DNA: TGTGCCAGCAGCTCGGGTCCGAACACTGAAGCTTTCTTT
CDR3 protein: CASSSGPNTEAFF

V gene: TRBV7-3
J gene: TRBJ2-7
D gene: TRBD1
clone size: .
CDR3 DNA: TGTGCCAGCAGCCCCGACAGGGAGAGGATGTACTTC
CDR3 protein: CASSPDRERMYF

V gene: TRBV11-2
J gene: TRBJ2-1
D gene: .
clone size: .
CDR3 DNA: TGTGCCAGCAGCTTATCCTTGAGCGGTTACAATGAGCAGTTCTTC
CDR3 protein: CASSLSLSGYNEQFF

V gene: TRBV11-2
J gene: TRBJ2-3
D gene: TRBD1
clone size: .
CDR3 DNA: TGTGCCAGCAGCATGGGACAGGGTTCACAGGATACGCAGTATTTT
CDR3 protein: CASSMGQGSQDTQYF

V gene: TRBV27
J gene: TRBJ2-3
D gene: TRBD2
clone size: .
CDR3 DNA: TGTGCCAGCGCGGGAGGAGCTTCATCGGGAGATACGCAGTATTTT
CDR3 protein: CASAGGASSGDTQYF

V gene: TRBV2
J gene: TRBJ1-5
D gene: .
clone size: .
CDR3 DNA: TGTGCCAGCAGCGATCAGGGAGTTCGGCCCCAGCATTTT
CDR3 protein: CASSDQGVRPQHF

V gene: TRBV4-1
J gene: TRBJ1-4
D gene: TRBD1
clone size: .
CDR3 DNA: TGCGCCAGCAGCCATTTACAGGGGTCTAATGAAAAACTGTTTTTT
CDR3 protein: CASSHLQGSNEKLFF

V gene: TRBV18
J gene: TRBJ1-1
D gene: .
clone size: .
CDR3 DNA: TGTGCCAGCTCTCTCGACGATGTCCCTGAAGCTTTCTTT
CDR3 protein: CASSLDDVPEAFF

V gene: TRBV4-1
J gene: TRBJ2-4
D gene: .
clone size: .
CDR3 DNA: TGCGCCACTTCATACAGGGTAGAAGCCAAAAACATTCAGTACTTC
CDR3 protein: CATSYRVEAKNIQYF

V gene: TRBV11-3
J gene: TRBJ2-1
D gene: .
clone size: .
CDR3 DNA: TGTGCCAGCAGCTTATCCCAGGGAGGCAATGAGCAGTTCTTC
CDR3 protein: CASSLSQGGNEQFF

V gene: TRBV4-1
J gene: TRBJ2-3
D gene: TRBD2
clone size: .
CDR3 DNA: TGCGCCAGCAGCACAGTACTGGCTAGCGGGATTTCTAGCACAGATACGCAGTATTTT
CDR3 protein: CASSTVLASGISSTDTQYF

V gene: TRBV27
J gene: TRBJ1-5
D gene: .
clone size: .
CDR3 DNA: TGTGCCAGCAGTTTAGGGGGGGGCGGGCAGCCCCAGCATTTT
CDR3 protein: CASSLGGGGQPQHF

V gene: TRBV6-6
J gene: TRBJ2-7
D gene: .
clone size: .
CDR3 DNA: TGTGCCAGCAGTTACTCAGGGCTTAACGAGCAGTACTTC
CDR3 protein: CASSYSGLNEQYF

V gene: TRBV2
J gene: TRBJ2-3
D gene: .
clone size: .
CDR3 DNA: TGTGCCAGCAGTGAAGCGCTCTACCCCCCGGATACGCAGTATTTT
CDR3 protein: CASSEALYPPDTQYF

V gene: TRBV6-1
J gene: TRBJ2-1
D gene: TRBD1
clone size: .
CDR3 DNA: TGTGCCAGCAGTACCGGGACAGCACGGCTTGAGCAGTTCTTC
CDR3 protein: CASSTGTARLEQFF

V gene: TRBV19
J gene: TRBJ2-1
D gene: .
clone size: once
CDR3 DNA: TGTGCCAGTAGTTCGGGGGTCTACAATGAGCAGTTCTTC
CDR3 protein: CASSSGVYNEQFF

V gene: TRBV19
J gene: TRBJ2-7
D gene: .
clone size: .
CDR3 DNA: TGTGCCAGTAGCACAGGGAGTGGCGACGAGCAGTACTTC
CDR3 protein: CASSTGSGDEQYF

V gene: TRBV6-5
J gene: TRBJ1-2
D gene: .
clone size: .
CDR3 DNA: TGTGCCAGCAGTTACGCCGGAGAAGGCTACACCTTC
CDR3 protein: CASSYAGEGYTF

V gene: TRBV9
J gene: TRBJ2-1
D gene: .
clone size: .
CDR3 DNA: TGTGCCAGCGGGGACTCTTGGGGTGAGCAGTTCTTC
CDR3 protein: CASGDSWGEQFF

V gene: TRBV6-5
J gene: TRBJ2-1
D gene: .
clone size: .
CDR3 DNA: TGTGCCAGCAGTTACACCCGGGGTAGCTACAATGAGCAGTTCTTC
CDR3 protein: CASSYTRGSYNEQFF

V gene: TRBV1
J gene: TRBJ2-7
D gene: .
clone size: .
CDR3 DNA: TGCACCAGCAGCCCGGGACTAGCGGACTACTACGAGCAGTACTTC
CDR3 protein: CTSSPGLADYYEQYF

V gene: TRBV11-2
J gene: TRBJ2-3
D gene: TRBD2
clone size: .
CDR3 DNA: TGTGCCAGCAGCTTAGAACTAGCGGGAGGCACTTATAAGGATACGCAGTATTTT
CDR3 protein: CASSLELAGGTYKDTQYF

V gene: TRBV9
J gene: TRBJ2-3
D gene: .
clone size: .
CDR3 DNA: TGTGCCAGCGGTCCGGGAACGATCGATACGCAGTATTTT
CDR3 protein: CASGPGTIDTQYF

V gene: TRBV6-5
J gene: TRBJ2-1
D gene: .
clone size: .
CDR3 DNA: TGTGCCAGCAGTTACGGCGGGGCGAACAATGAGCAGTTCTTC
CDR3 protein: CASSYGGANNEQFF

V gene: TRBV27
J gene: TRBJ2-5
D gene: TRBD2
clone size: .
CDR3 DNA: TGTGCCAGCAGTTTCGCGGGGGAAGAGACCCAGTACTTC
CDR3 protein: CASSFAGEETQYF

V gene: TRBV2
J gene: TRBJ2-4
D gene: .
clone size: .
CDR3 DNA: TGTGCCAGCATGGCGGTAGGGGATCCCAAAAACATTCAGTACTTC
CDR3 protein: CASMAVGDPKNIQYF